These 25 T cell receptor beta chains were sequenced from one sample in a study of graft-versus-host responses after intestinal transplantation. Graft-derived tissue was subjected to processing to liberate intraepithelial and lamina propria lymphocytes. Generated by immunoSEQ multiplex PCR, the TCRdb table keeps only in-frame clones and is missing some. The top ten hold approximately 3% of the sample, which has about 29,000 clones, around 83% seen once. This sample comprised ileum tissue, obtained 98 days after intestinal transplantation. All receptors come from a human patient who received an intestinal transplant, so some T cells may come from the graft donor.

The V gene is TRBV6-5, the J gene TRBJ1-2, with 10 positions matching TRBD1. The V and J ends lost 5 bases and 8 bases, in that order; junction bases with no gene match: 11. The length of the CDR3 is 15 residues. CDR1 is MNHEY, CDR2 SVGAGI, per germline. The CDR3 protein is CASSLEGQGIPGYTF. CDR3 nucleotides: TGTGCCAGCAGTCTTGAGGGACAGGGGATACCCGGCTACACCTTC.

This clone has just a few counts. This chain links TRBV4-1 with TRBJ1-6; 7 bases fit TRBD1. The CDR3 extends over 15 amino acids. From germline, CDR1 is MGHRA and CDR2 YSYEKL. V shed 2 bases, J shed 7 bases, and the junction held 5 bases outside the gene matches. Here the CDR3 reads CASSQSQGGNSPLHF. CDR3 DNA sequence: TGCGCCAGCAGCCAATCGCAGGGGGGGAATTCACCCCTCCACTTT.

This clone occurred a few times. The V and J genes are TRBV6-6 and TRBJ1-2, with 9 nucleotides matching TRBD1. The CDR3 sequence is 15 residues long. V lost 7 bases and J lost 4; bases outside the gene matches: 10. Germline CDR1 and CDR2: MNHNY and SVGAGI (reference sequence). The DNA of the CDR3 is TGTGCCAGCACCTCCGGGACAGGGTTCCCCTATGGCTACACCTTC. Its translation is CASTSGTGFPYGYTF.

This clone came up a few times. This chain connects TRBV4-3 to TRBJ2-7; 7 bases line up with TRBD2. CDR3 length: 14 residues. The V gene end was trimmed by 1 base and the J gene end by 9 bases; junction bases not matched to a gene: 9. Germline V gene lookup returns CDR1 LGHNA and CDR2 YSLEER. DNA of the CDR3: TGCGCCAGCAGCCAAGTGGGTCGGGGGGACGGGCAGTACTTC. Amino acids: CASSQVGRGDGQYF.

The rearrangement uses TRBV7-3 and TRBJ2-4; tentative D call: TRBD1 (6 bases). The CDR3 loop spans 15 amino acids. Germline V gives CDR1 SGHTA, CDR2 FQGTGA. Trimming cost V 3 bases and J 2 bases, with 11 bases left between them. The CDR3 region has the DNA TGTGCCAGCAGCTTCACAGGGCGTACCAAAAACATTCAGTACTTC. Translating it yields CASSFTGRTKNIQYF.

The V gene is TRBV29-1, the J gene TRBJ1-1; TRBD1 aligns across 8 bases. Trimming cost V 6 bases and J 7 bases; bases outside gene matches: 10. Germline CDR1 reads SQVTM; CDR2 reads ANQGSEA. The CDR3 consists of 13 residues. For the CDR3, the DNA is TGCAGCGTCCAAACAGGGGGTTCGGGTGAAGCTTTCTTT. Protein product: CSVQTGGSGEAFF.

This clone has just a few counts. This rearrangement joins TRBV2 to TRBJ1-1, with unresolved D. V was pared by 10 bases and J by 5 bases, with 11 bases between. This CDR3 comprises 11 residues. Germline V lookup: CDR1 SNHLY, CDR2 FYNNEI. The CDR3 here is CAKREGTEAFF. The CDR3 DNA is TGTGCCAAAAGGGAGGGAACTGAAGCTTTCTTT.

This clone has just one count. V gene TRBV28 combines with J gene TRBJ2-1, with a tentative D call TRBD1 (5 bases). V lost 6 bases and J lost 8, with 23 bases in between. The CDR3 length is 16 residues. Germline loops: CDR1 MDHEN, CDR2 SYDVKM. CDR3 sequence reads: CASSRPGPGFYDEQFF. Here the CDR3 DNA reads TGTGCCAGCAGCCGACCGGGCCCAGGGTTTTACGATGAGCAGTTCTTC.

In this sample, this clone turned up a few times. This CDR3 reads CASSFGKTYEQYF. The DNA of the CDR3 is TGTGCCAGCAGCTTCGGGAAAACCTACGAGCAGTACTTC. This chain connects TRBV7-9 to TRBJ2-7, with D possibly being TRBD2 (5 bases). The germline gives CDR1 SEHNR, CDR2 FQNEAQ (reference sequence). The CDR3 is 13 amino acids. V dropped 3 bases and J dropped 2 bases, with 8 bases sitting between them.

This rearrangement joins TRBV6-6 to TRBJ1-6; maybe TRBD1 (5 bases). The V end lost 10 bases, the J end lost 14 bases, and 18 bases lay between the germline ends. This CDR3 is built from 12 residues. Germline CDR1 MNHNY, CDR2 SVGAGI (reference sequence). DNA for the CDR3: TGTGCCACGAAGGGACTGCGGTCATCCCTCCACTTT. It is translated as CATKGLRSSLHF.

The chain has TRBV28 and TRBJ2-7; 7 bases line up with TRBD1. The V and J ends lost 5 bases and 2 bases, in that order; junction bases with no gene match: 9. The germline gives CDR1 MDHEN, CDR2 SYDVKM. This CDR3 is built from 15 residues. The CDR3 nucleotides read TGTGCCAGCAGTACACCAGGGGGATCTGCCTACGAGCAGTACTTC. The encoded protein is CASSTPGGSAYEQYF.

The chain employs TRBV6-6 and TRBJ2-1; D is undetermined. CDR1 is MNHNY, CDR2 SVGAGI, per germline (reference sequence). The CDR3 runs 13 residues. Trimming took 5 bases from V and 0 from J, leaving 5 bases between them. CDR3 in DNA: TGTGCCAGCAGTGACACCTCCTACAATGAGCAGTTCTTC. Its translation: CASSDTSYNEQFF.

The chain carries TRBV7-9 and TRBJ1-2; 7 bases are a match to TRBD1. There are 14 residues in the CDR3. Germline values: CDR1 SEHNR, CDR2 FQNEAQ (reference sequence). V trimming: 8 bases; J trimming: 2 bases; junction bases outside the gene matches: 8. The CDR3 reads CASGQGDTNYGYTF. Here the CDR3 DNA reads TGTGCCAGCGGTCAGGGGGACACCAACTATGGCTACACCTTC. The whole variable domain, filled in from reference TRBV7-9 and TRBJ1-2, reads DTGVSQNPRHKITKRGQNVTFRCDPISEHNRLYWYRQTLGQGPEFLTYFQNEAQLEKSRLLSDRFSAERPKGSFSTLEIQRTEQGDSAMYLCASGQGDTNYGYTFGSGTRLTVV.

The chain uses TRBV7-8 and TRBJ1-4; weak D call: TRBD1 (5 bases). The CDR3 is made up of 15 amino acids. Germline CDR1 and CDR2: SGHVS and FQNEAQ. Trimming removed 5 bases at V and 4 bases at J, with 14 bases between. This CDR3 is CASSPEEGSNEKLFF. The CDR3 DNA follows: TGTGCCAGCAGCCCCGAGGAGGGGAGTAATGAAAAACTGTTTTTT. The full variable domain, with the rest looked up from reference TRBV7-8 and TRBJ1-4, is GAGVSQSPRYKVAKRGQDVALRCDPISGHVSLFWYQQALGQGPEFLTYFQNEAQLDKSGLPSDRFFAERPEGSVSTLKIQRTQQEDSAVYLCASSPEEGSNEKLFFGSGTQLSVL.

The chain employs TRBV15 and TRBJ2-5; unclear D gene. Trimming removed 0 bases from V and 2 bases from J, with 16 bases in between. The CDR3 contains 17 residues. Germline CDR1 and CDR2: LNHNV and YYDKDF (reference sequence). The CDR3 nucleotides read TGTGCCACCAGCAGAGATCACCAGTGGGAAATTCAAGAGACCCAGTACTTC. Protein: CATSRDHQWEIQETQYF.

J is TRBJ1-1 and V is TRBV4-1, with D tentatively TRBD1 (6 bases). This CDR3 spans 14 amino acids. The V gene lost 3 bases and the J gene lost 3 bases, with 11 bases spanning the gap. Germline CDR1 and CDR2: MGHRA and YSYEKL. In DNA, the CDR3 is TGCGCCAGCAGCCAGCCCGGACAGTACACTGAAGCTTTCTTT. This translates into CASSQPGQYTEAFF.

The CDR3: CAWSVSGLPGANVLTF. The DNA of the CDR3 is TGTGCCTGGAGTGTGTCAGGATTGCCTGGGGCCAACGTCCTGACTTTC. The gene calls are TRBV30 and TRBJ2-6; D gene ambiguous. Germline-derived CDR1 and CDR2 are GTSNPN and SVGIG (reference sequence). V gave up 0 bases and J gave up 2 bases, with 11 bases separating them. CDR3 length: 16 residues.

V and J are TRBV27 and TRBJ2-7; 7 bases map to TRBD1. Per the germline V gene, CDR1 is MNHEY and CDR2 is SMNVEV (reference sequence). Trimming removed 6 bases from V and 4 bases from J; junction bases left unmatched: 12. This CDR3 comprises 15 residues. CDR3 coding DNA: TGTGCCAGCAGCGCCCGCGACAGGGCACGGTACGAGCAGTACTTC. Translated, it gives CASSARDRARYEQYF.

The chain couples TRBV5-3 to TRBJ2-1, with TRBD1 matching 10 bases. TRBV5-3 is an open reading frame whose function is uncertain. This CDR3 contains 15 residues. J lost 8 bases, V lost 2 bases, and 7 bases had no gene match. The CDR3 DNA is TGTGCCAGAAGCTTCCAACGGGACAGGGGTGATGAGCAGTTCTTC. Amino acids: CARSFQRDRGDEQFF.

The chain uses TRBV6-5 and TRBJ1-6; 7 positions match TRBD1. J lost 8 bases, V lost 5 bases, and 3 bases had no gene match. The CDR3 is 13 residues long. Germline-derived CDR1 and CDR2 are MNHEY and SVGAGI. In nucleotides, the CDR3 is TGTGCCAGCAGTCCTACAGGGGATTCACCCCTCCACTTT. Encoded protein: CASSPTGDSPLHF.

This clone appeared a few times. The rearrangement uses TRBV19 and TRBJ2-7; TRBD1 might be the D (6 bases). Trimming pared 5 bases from V and 2 bases from J, leaving 13 bases between. The CDR3 has 14 residues. In germline, CDR1 is LNHDA, CDR2 SQIVND (reference sequence). Written as DNA, the CDR3 is TGTGCCAGTAGTTTGACAGGAGGTACCTACGAGCAGTACTTC. It yields the protein CASSLTGGTYEQYF.

J is TRBJ2-3 and V is TRBV12-5; D not certain. The germline V gene has CDR1 LGHNT and CDR2 FRNRAP. This CDR3 comprises 11 residues. Trimming removed 4 bases from V and 2 bases from J, with 1 base in between. The CDR3 DNA is TGTGCTAGTGGTTACACAGATACGCAGTATTTT. It encodes CASGYTDTQYF. Together with reference TRBV12-5 and TRBJ2-3, the CDR3 gives the full variable domain: DARVTQTPRHKVTEMGQEVTMRCQPILGHNTVFWYRQTMMQGLELLAYFRNRAPLDDSGMPKDRFSAEMPDATLATLKIQPSEPRDSAVYFCASGYTDTQYFGPGTRLTVL.

This clone is medium-sized within its sample. V and J are TRBV19 and TRBJ1-1; weak D call: TRBD1 (6 bases). V gave up 3 bases and J gave up 3 bases, with 14 bases separating them. This CDR3 has 15 amino acids. CDR1 and CDR2 (germline): LNHDA, SQIVND (reference sequence). The CDR3 sequence is CASSISSTGYTEAFF. The CDR3 coding sequence is TGTGCCAGTAGTATTTCCTCGACAGGTTACACTGAAGCTTTCTTT.

The chain uses TRBV4-1 and TRBJ1-5; 9 positions match TRBD1. Germline CDR1 and CDR2: MGHRA and YSYEKL. V was pared by 1 base and J by 7 bases, with 20 bases of the junction left unmatched. This CDR3 has 20 amino acids. The CDR3 nucleotides read TGCGCCAGCAGCCAAGCGGCGGTGGGGGGCGCGGACAGGGGAAGACAGCCCCAGCATTTT. Protein product: CASSQAAVGGADRGRQPQHF.

V is TRBV5-1 and J is TRBJ2-1; 10 bases line up with TRBD2. Germline V gene data show CDR1 as SGHRS and CDR2 as YFSETQ. V lost 5 bases, J lost 9 bases, and 11 bases stayed unmatched. This CDR3 spans 15 amino acids. The CDR3 DNA is TGCGCCAGCAGGGATTGGACTAGCGGATTAACTGAGCAGTTCTTC. Protein product: CASRDWTSGLTEQFF.